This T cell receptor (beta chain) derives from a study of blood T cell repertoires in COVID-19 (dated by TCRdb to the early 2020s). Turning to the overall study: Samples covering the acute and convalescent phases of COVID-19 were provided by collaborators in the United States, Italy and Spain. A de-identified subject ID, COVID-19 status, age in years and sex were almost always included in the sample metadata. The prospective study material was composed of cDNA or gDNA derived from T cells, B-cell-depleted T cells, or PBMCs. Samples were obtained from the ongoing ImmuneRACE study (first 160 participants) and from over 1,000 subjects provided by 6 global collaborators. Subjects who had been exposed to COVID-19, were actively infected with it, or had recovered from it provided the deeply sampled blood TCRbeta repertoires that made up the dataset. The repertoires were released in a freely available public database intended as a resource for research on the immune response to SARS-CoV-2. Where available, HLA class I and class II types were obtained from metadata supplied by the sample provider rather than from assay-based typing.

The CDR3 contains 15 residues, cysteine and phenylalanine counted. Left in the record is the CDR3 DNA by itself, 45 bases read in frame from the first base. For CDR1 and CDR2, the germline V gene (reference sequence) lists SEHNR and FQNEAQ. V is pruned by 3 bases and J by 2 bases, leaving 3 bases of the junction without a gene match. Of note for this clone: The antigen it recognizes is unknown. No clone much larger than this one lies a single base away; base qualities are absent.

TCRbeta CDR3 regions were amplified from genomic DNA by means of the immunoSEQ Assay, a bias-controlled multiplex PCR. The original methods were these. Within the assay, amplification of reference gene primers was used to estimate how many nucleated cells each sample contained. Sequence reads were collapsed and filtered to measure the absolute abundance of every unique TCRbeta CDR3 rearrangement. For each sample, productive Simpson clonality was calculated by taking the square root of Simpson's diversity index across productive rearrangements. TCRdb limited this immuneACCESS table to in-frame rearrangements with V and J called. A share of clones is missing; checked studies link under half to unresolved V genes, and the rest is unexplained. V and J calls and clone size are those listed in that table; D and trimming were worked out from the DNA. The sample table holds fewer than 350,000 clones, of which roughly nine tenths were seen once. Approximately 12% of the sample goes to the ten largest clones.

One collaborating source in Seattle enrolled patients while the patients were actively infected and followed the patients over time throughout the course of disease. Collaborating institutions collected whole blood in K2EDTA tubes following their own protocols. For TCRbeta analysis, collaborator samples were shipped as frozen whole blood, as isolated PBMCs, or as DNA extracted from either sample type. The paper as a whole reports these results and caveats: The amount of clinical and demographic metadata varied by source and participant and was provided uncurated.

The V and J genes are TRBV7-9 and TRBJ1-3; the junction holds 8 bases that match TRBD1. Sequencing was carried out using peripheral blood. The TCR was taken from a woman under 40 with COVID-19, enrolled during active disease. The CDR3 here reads CASSFDRGTGNTIYF. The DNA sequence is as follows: TGTGCCAGCAGCTTTGACAGGGGCACTGGAAACACCATATATTTT.